Shown below are 27 T cell receptor beta chains from a single sample sequenced in a study of glioma-infiltrating T cells after dendritic cell vaccination. The time point denotes: after dendritic cell vaccination, including at tumor progression/relapse. Method: immunoSEQ multiplex PCR; TCRdb's copy keeps in-frame clones and lacks some. The sample yields approximately 90,000 clones, 81% seen once. This specimen consisted of blood, obtained after dendritic cell vaccination. The receptors shown here come from a human donor with glioblastoma.

The chain links TRBV4-2 to TRBJ1-1; D is possibly TRBD1 (5 bases). This CDR3 is built from 17 residues. V lost 1 base and J 1 base, leaving 16 bases between the germline ends. The germline V gene encodes CDR1 LGHNA and CDR2 YNFKEQ. CDR3 nucleotides: TGTGCCAGCAGCCAAGCTTCCATTGCGGGGACGAACACTGAAGCTTTCTTT. It specifies CASSQASIAGTNTEAFF.

The V gene is TRBV6-4, the J gene TRBJ2-5; D not certain. Trimming shortened V by 4 bases and J by 5 bases, and 11 bases separated the two germline ends. Germline CDR1 is MRHNA and CDR2 is SNTAGT. CDR3 length: 13 amino acids. The CDR3 region is CASSVRLGETQYF. The CDR3, as DNA: TGTGCCAGCAGTGTTAGACTCGGGGAGACCCAGTACTTC.

The chain carries TRBV5-6 and TRBJ2-7, with TRBD1 identical over 9 bases. With 5 bases clipped from V and 2 bases from J, the junction kept 5 bases outside the gene matches. The CDR3 consists of 14 residues. Per germline, CDR1 SGHDT and CDR2 YYEEEE. The CDR3 reads CASRAGQGPYEQYV. The DNA of the CDR3 is TGTGCCAGCAGGGCGGGACAGGGACCCTACGAGCAGTACGTC.

This clone was seen a few times. The chain carries TRBV5-4 and TRBJ2-5; the D gene is possibly TRBD2 (7 bases). The CDR3 has 16 amino acids. Trimming left V 6 bases short and J 2 bases short, with 20 bases between. CDR1 SGHNT and CDR2 YYREEE come from the germline V gene (reference sequence). Here the CDR3 reads CASTSEGAGAQETQYF. The DNA for the CDR3 is TGTGCCAGCACCTCTGAGGGCGCGGGGGCACAAGAGACCCAGTACTTC.

This clone was seen just once. This chain joins TRBV28 and TRBJ2-1, with D possibly TRBD2 on 5 matching bases. Trimming removed 2 bases at V and 8 bases at J, with 16 bases between. CDR3 length equals 15 residues. CDR1 and CDR2 from the germline V gene are MDHEN and SYDVKM. The chain's CDR3 is CASSLVRTGSDEQFF. DNA of the CDR3: TGTGCCAGCAGTTTAGTAAGGACCGGTAGCGATGAGCAGTTCTTC.

The rearrangement uses TRBV5-1 and TRBJ1-2, with D hard to call. The CDR3 contains 14 residues. The germline V gene encodes CDR1 SGHRS and CDR2 YFSETQ. Trimming cost V 4 bases and J 8 bases, with 18 bases left between them. The CDR3 here is CASSTGGGSGGYTF. Here the CDR3 DNA reads TGCGCCAGCAGCACTGGTGGCGGGAGTGGCGGCTACACCTTC.

The V gene is TRBV5-8, the J gene TRBJ2-4, with 7 bases identical to TRBD1. This CDR3 has 14 residues. Germline CDR1 SGHTS, CDR2 YDEGEE. V was clipped by 3 bases and J by 8 bases; unmatched bases: 8. The CDR3 nucleotides read TGTGCCAGCAGCTCATCGACAGGGTCGGACATTCAGTACTTC. Protein sequence: CASSSSTGSDIQYF.

Notes on this clone: Other nucleotide sequences in the sample specify the same CDR3. This rearrangement joins TRBV5-1 to TRBJ1-2; 8 bases are a match to TRBD1. This CDR3 has 14 amino acids. The junction had 1 base not matched to a gene; V was cut back by 1 base and J by 2 bases. Germline CDR1 SGHRS, CDR2 YFSETQ. DNA for the CDR3: TGCGCCAGCAGCTTGCAGGGGGCGAACTATGGCTACACCTTC. Its translation: CASSLQGANYGYTF.

The chain employs TRBV7-2 and TRBJ2-5, with D maybe TRBD1 (6 bases). This CDR3 spans 16 amino acids. The germline V gene has CDR1 SGHTA and CDR2 FQGNSA. Trimming left V 1 base short and J 1 base short, with 13 bases between. The CDR3 is CASSLVGGRAQETQYF. The CDR3 bases are TGTGCCAGCAGCTTAGTAGGGGGACGAGCCCAAGAGACCCAGTACTTC.

V and J are TRBV9 and TRBJ1-4, with D possibly being TRBD1 (5 bases). With 2 bases removed from V and 8 bases from J, the gap between germline ends came to 13 bases. The CDR3 extends over 14 amino acids. Germline CDR1 is SGDLS and CDR2 is YYNGEE. DNA of the CDR3: TGTGCCAGCAGCGTCACCGGGACTTTAGAAAAACTGTTTTTT. It encodes CASSVTGTLEKLFF.

The V and J genes are TRBV10-3 and TRBJ2-1, with TRBD1 matching over 9 bases. Germline CDR1 ENHRY, CDR2 SYGVKD. This CDR3 region has 18 residues. Germline trimming cut 8 bases from V and 0 bases from J; bases unmatched to any gene: 14. CDR3 nucleotides: TGTGCCATCTCCAAAGATCGAGGGACAGGGAGCTCCTACAATGAGCAGTTCTTC. It encodes CAISKDRGTGSSYNEQFF.

The chain couples TRBV25-1 to TRBJ1-1; D remains ambiguous. The CDR3 is made up of 15 amino acids. The V gene lost 1 base and the J gene lost 4 bases, with 13 bases spanning the gap. Germline loops: CDR1 MGHDK, CDR2 SYGVNS. CDR3 sequence: CASSESGRLATEAFF. The CDR3 nucleotides read TGTGCCAGCAGTGAATCAGGCAGGCTGGCCACTGAAGCTTTCTTT.

The DNA for the CDR3 is TGTGCCAGCAGCGCGACAGGGGCGTCCTATGGCTACACCTTC. This gives the protein CASSATGASYGYTF. The rearrangement links TRBV7-9 to TRBJ1-2; 8 bases fit TRBD1. The CDR3 consists of 14 residues. CDR1 is SEHNR and CDR2 is FQNEAQ in the germline V gene (reference sequence). V was pared by 5 bases and J by 4 bases, with 6 bases of the junction left unmatched.

The J gene is TRBJ1-4, the V gene TRBV4-1; possible D gene TRBD1, 5 bases. The ends were cut back, 2 bases at V and 8 bases at J, with 15 bases in the middle. This CDR3 is 15 amino acids long. CDR1 MGHRA and CDR2 YSYEKL come from the germline V gene. The CDR3 reads CASSQSPGGGEKLFF. CDR3 nucleotides: TGCGCCAGCAGCCAAAGTCCGGGGGGTGGGGAAAAACTGTTTTTT.

The rearrangement uses TRBV7-2 and TRBJ1-1, with D hard to call. CDR1 is SGHTA, CDR2 FQGNSA, per germline. Trimming removed 2 bases at V and 7 bases at J, with 8 bases between. This CDR3 region has 12 residues. The CDR3 reads CASSLQFIEAFF. The CDR3 DNA follows: TGTGCCAGCAGCTTACAGTTTATTGAAGCTTTCTTT. Full variable domain (missing parts from reference TRBV7-2 and TRBJ1-1): GAGVSQSPSNKVTEKGKDVELRCDPISGHTALYWYRQSLGQGLEFLIYFQGNSAPDKSGLPSDRFSAERTGGSVSTLTIQRTQQEDSAVYLCASSLQFIEAFFGQGTRLTVV.

This clone was recorded only once. The V call is TRBV30, the J call TRBJ1-4, with D maybe TRBD1 (6 bases). The CDR3 loop spans 13 amino acids. V gave up 2 bases and J gave up 7 bases, with 11 bases separating them. Germline loops: CDR1 GTSNPN, CDR2 SVGIG (reference sequence). The DNA for the CDR3 is TGTGCCTGGAGTACCGGACAGCTTGAAAAACTGTTTTTT. As protein: CAWSTGQLEKLFF.

Ten or more counts support this clone. The chain recombines TRBV5-6 with TRBJ1-2; 9 positions match TRBD1. The J segment lost 6 bases and the V segment lost 4 bases, leaving 7 bases of the junction unmatched. CDR3 size: 14 residues. Germline values: CDR1 SGHDT, CDR2 YYEEEE. This CDR3 is CASSVTGTGNGYTF. In nucleotides, the CDR3 is TGTGCCAGCAGCGTGACCGGGACAGGGAATGGCTACACCTTC.

This chain links TRBV19 with TRBJ2-7; D is perhaps TRBD1 (5 bases). This CDR3 comprises 14 residues. From germline, CDR1 is LNHDA and CDR2 SQIVND (reference sequence). Trimming left V 3 bases short and J 3 bases short, with 12 bases between. The CDR3 is CASSILGQIYEQYF. CDR3 DNA sequence: TGTGCCAGTAGTATCCTCGGACAAATCTACGAGCAGTACTTC. The full variable domain, completed using reference TRBV19 and TRBJ2-7, is DGGITQSPKYLFRKEGQNVTLSCEQNLNHDAMYWYRQDPGQGLRLIYYSQIVNDFQKGDIAEGYSVSREKKESFPLTVTSAQKNPTAFYLCASSILGQIYEQYFGPGTRLTVT.

V is TRBV4-1 and J is TRBJ2-2; 8 nucleotides line up with TRBD2. The CDR3 sequence is 17 residues long. J was trimmed by 4 bases and V by 1 base; bases with no gene match: 8. Germline-derived CDR1 and CDR2 are MGHRA and YSYEKL. The CDR3 DNA sequence: TGCGCCAGCAGCCAAGGAACAGCGGGGGTCGTCACCGGGGAGCTGTTTTTT. Encoded protein: CASSQGTAGVVTGELFF.

The chain recombines TRBV5-1 with TRBJ1-6; 9 positions match TRBD1. Germline V CDR1 and CDR2: SGHRS, YFSETQ. V lost 3 bases to trimming and J lost 8 bases; unmatched junction nucleotides: 6. The CDR3 is 15 amino acids. The CDR3 DNA follows: TGCGCCAGCAGCTACGGGACAGGGTATGATTCACCCCTCCACTTT. Translation: CASSYGTGYDSPLHF. Together with reference TRBV5-1 and TRBJ1-6, the CDR3 gives the full variable domain: KAGVTQTPRYLIKTRGQQVTLSCSPISGHRSVSWYQQTPGQGLQFLFEYFSETQRNKGNFPGRFSGRQFSNSRSEMNVSTLELGDSALYLCASSYGTGYDSPLHFGNGTRLTVT.

This sequence joins TRBV5-6 and TRBJ2-7, with a possible D match to TRBD1 (5 bases). CDR3 length equals 13 residues. V was shortened by 4 bases and J by 4 bases, with 12 bases between the two germline ends. CDR1 and CDR2 (germline): SGHDT, YYEEEE. The CDR3: CASSLRQSYEQYV. CDR3 bases: TGTGCCAGCAGCCTGAGACAGTCATACGAGCAGTACGTC.

J is TRBJ1-2 and V is TRBV30; 8 bases are a match to TRBD1. With 0 bases clipped from V and 8 bases from J, the junction kept 14 bases outside the gene matches. CDR1 and CDR2 from the germline V gene are GTSNPN and SVGIG (reference sequence). The CDR3 loop spans 16 amino acids. CDR3 amino acids: CAWSVIYGQGAGGYTF. In DNA, the CDR3 is TGTGCCTGGAGTGTGATATACGGGCAGGGGGCGGGCGGCTACACCTTC.

V is TRBV2 and J is TRBJ1-1; 8 nucleotides agree with TRBD1. CDR1 is SNHLY and CDR2 is FYNNEI in the germline V gene. J gave up 3 bases and V 11 bases, and 8 bases lay outside the gene matches. This CDR3 is built from 13 residues. The CDR3 loop is CALGGRGHTEAFF. The CDR3 DNA reads as TGTGCCCTGGGGGGCAGGGGGCACACTGAAGCTTTCTTT.

This rearrangement joins TRBV5-1 to TRBJ1-2; a possible D gene is TRBD1 (6 bases). The germline gives CDR1 SGHRS, CDR2 YFSETQ. The V gene lost 0 bases and the J gene lost 8 bases, with 11 bases spanning the gap. The CDR3 is 13 residues long. CDR3 nucleotides: TGCGCCAGCAGCTTGGGCGGGGGCAGCGGCTACACCTTC. Its protein product is CASSLGGGSGYTF.

The CDR3 sequence is CASSLGGFTDTQYF. The DNA for the CDR3 is TGTGCCAGCAGCTTGGGGGGGTTTACAGATACGCAGTATTTT. The chain has TRBV11-3 and TRBJ2-3; 7 bases agree with TRBD2. The CDR3 runs 14 residues. Germline CDR1 reads SGHNT; CDR2 reads YENEEA. J gave up 3 bases and V 3 bases, and 3 bases lay outside the gene matches.

The rearrangement uses TRBV5-1 and TRBJ1-4; 8 nucleotides line up with TRBD1. Per germline, CDR1 SGHRS and CDR2 YFSETQ. CDR3 size: 17 residues. The J segment lost 8 bases and the V segment lost 0 bases, leaving 12 bases of the junction unmatched. CDR3 in amino acids: CASSLAYRGMDLEKLFF. The CDR3 bases are TGCGCCAGCAGCTTGGCCTACAGGGGGATGGATTTAGAAAAACTGTTTTTT.

The chain carries TRBV2 and TRBJ2-1; a possible D gene is TRBD2 (6 bases). Trimming left V 2 bases short and J 10 bases short, with 18 bases between. The CDR3 covers 15 residues. CDR1 is SNHLY, CDR2 FYNNEI, per germline. As DNA, the CDR3 is TGTGCCAGCAGTGAACTCGCAGGCGGCGGAGGGGAGCAGTTCTTC. Protein: CASSELAGGGGEQFF.